The 17 T cell receptor beta chains below all came from one sample that was sequenced in a study of blood T cell repertoires in COVID-19. Produced via immunoSEQ multiplex PCR; TCRdb's table is partial and in-frame only. The table lists fewer than 250,000 clones, approximately 87% of them singletons. The sequencing input was peripheral blood. Source of these receptors: an older woman with acute or convalescent COVID-19.

The chain carries TRBV23-1 and TRBJ1-5; TRBD1 matches at 7 bases. TRBV23-1 is an open reading frame whose function is uncertain. The CDR3 has 13 amino acids. J was trimmed by 11 bases and V by 5 bases; bases with no gene match: 9. The DNA of the CDR3 is TGCGCCAGCAGTGGGACAGAGAATACAGCCCAGCATTTT. It is translated as CASSGTENTAQHF.

The J gene is TRBJ1-1, the V gene TRBV2, with TRBD1 identical over 7 bases. In germline, CDR1 is SNHLY, CDR2 FYNNEI. The CDR3 is made up of 16 amino acids. V dropped 3 bases and J dropped 1; count of bases not matched to a gene: 8. This CDR3 reads CASSDWKGARNTEAFF. The CDR3 nucleotides read TGTGCCAGCAGTGACTGGAAGGGGGCGAGGAACACTGAAGCTTTCTTT.

The chain recombines TRBV19 with TRBJ1-5; a weak D match, TRBD1 (5 bases). The CDR3 runs 16 residues. V was shortened by 3 bases and J by 0 bases, with 12 bases between the two germline ends. Germline CDR1 is LNHDA and CDR2 is SQIVND (reference sequence). CDR3 coding DNA: TGTGCCAGTAGTATCCGGACACAAATTAGCAATCAGCCCCAGCATTTT. Translation: CASSIRTQISNQPQHF.

In this sample, this clone turned up once. The V and J genes are TRBV19 and TRBJ2-2; D may be TRBD1 (6 bases). CDR3 length: 15 amino acids. V shed 3 bases and J shed 3 bases, with 11 bases lying between them. Germline loops: CDR1 LNHDA, CDR2 SQIVND (reference sequence). The CDR3, as DNA: TGTGCCAGTAGTATCACAGGGCGAGACACCGGGGAGCTGTTTTTT. Translation: CASSITGRDTGELFF.

The rearrangement joins TRBV7-9 to TRBJ2-7; TRBD1 might be the D (5 bases). CDR1 is SEHNR and CDR2 is FQNEAQ in the germline V gene (reference sequence). The germline V and J ends were trimmed by 3 bases and 0 bases, with 12 bases remaining between them. This CDR3 spans 15 amino acids. The DNA of the CDR3 is TGTGCCAGCAGCTTCGGTGGGGCGAGCTCCTACGAGCAGTACTTC. Translating gives CASSFGGASSYEQYF.

This clone is a singleton in its sample. CDR3 DNA: TGTGCCAGTAGTATAAAGCAGGGTCACTATGGCTACACCTTC. Its translation: CASSIKQGHYGYTF. V gene TRBV19 combines with J gene TRBJ1-2; perhaps TRBD1 as D (5 bases). The CDR3 is made up of 14 amino acids. V lost 2 bases and J 3 bases, leaving 10 bases between the germline ends. Germline V CDR1 and CDR2: LNHDA, SQIVND (reference sequence).

V usage is TRBV7-2 and J usage is TRBJ2-7; 7 bases are a match to TRBD1. CDR1 and CDR2 from the germline V gene are SGHTA and FQGNSA. With 2 bases clipped from V and 2 bases from J, the junction kept 0 bases outside the gene matches. This CDR3 spans 13 amino acids. This CDR3 is CASSLRGPYEQYF. DNA of the CDR3: TGTGCCAGCAGCTTAAGGGGGCCCTACGAGCAGTACTTC.

The V and J genes are TRBV5-1 and TRBJ2-2; D call uncertain. The germline V gene encodes CDR1 SGHRS and CDR2 YFSETQ. The CDR3 totals 13 residues. V was pared by 2 bases and J by 3 bases, with 5 bases between. CDR3 in DNA: TGCGCCAGCAGCTTAGGAGACACCGGGGAGCTGTTTTTT. Translation gives CASSLGDTGELFF.

The rearrangement uses TRBV2 and TRBJ2-4; D uncertain. The germline gives CDR1 SNHLY, CDR2 FYNNEI. V lost 8 bases to trimming and J lost 12 bases, with 17 bases between them. The CDR3 sequence is 12 residues long. The CDR3 sequence: CASSYTGVDQYF. The DNA of the CDR3 is TGTGCCAGCTCCTATACCGGAGTTGATCAGTACTTC.

V and J are TRBV3-1 (or the pseudogene TRBV3-2) and TRBJ1-2, with D uncertain. CDR3 size: 14 residues. Trimming removed 1 base from V and 7 bases from J, with 13 bases in between. The germline CDR1 and CDR2 sequences are LGHDT and YNNKEL (reference sequence). The CDR3 protein is CASSQVRGSAGYTF. CDR3 coding DNA: TGTGCCAGCAGCCAAGTTCGGGGTTCGGCTGGCTACACCTTC.

The V and J genes are TRBV6-1 and TRBJ2-5; 15 bases line up with TRBD2. CDR1 is MNHNS, CDR2 SASEGT, per germline. CDR3 length: 16 amino acids. Trimming took 3 bases from V and 4 from J; bases not matched to a gene: 3. The CDR3 nucleotides are TGTGCCAGCAGTGAGTTGGGACTAGCGGGAGGAGAGACCCAGTACTTC. Protein product: CASSELGLAGGETQYF.

The chain combines TRBV5-1 with TRBJ2-2; 9 bases are shared with TRBD2. J lost 6 bases, V lost 0 bases, and 3 bases had no gene match. The CDR3 extends over 15 amino acids. Germline CDR1 is SGHRS and CDR2 is YFSETQ. The CDR3 sequence: CASSLGLAGSGELFF. The CDR3 DNA sequence: TGCGCCAGCAGCTTGGGTCTAGCGGGATCCGGGGAGCTGTTTTTT.

The chain recombines TRBV5-5 with TRBJ1-6; D may be TRBD1 (6 bases). Germline V gene data show CDR1 as SGHKS and CDR2 as YYEKEE (reference sequence). The CDR3 runs 14 residues. Trimming removed 4 bases from V and 7 bases from J, with 12 bases in between. Here the CDR3 reads CASSLQQGNSPLHF. In DNA form, the CDR3 reads TGTGCCAGCAGCCTGCAACAGGGCAATTCACCCCTCCACTTT.

The rearrangement uses TRBV4-1 and TRBJ2-1; 13 bases are a match to TRBD2. With 8 bases clipped from V and 6 bases from J, the junction kept 13 bases outside the gene matches. CDR1 is MGHRA, CDR2 YSYEKL, per germline. The length of the CDR3 is 17 residues. CDR3 in DNA: TGCGCCAGCTCAACCTCACTAAGGACTAGCGGGAGCAATGAGCAGTTCTTC. Protein product: CASSTSLRTSGSNEQFF.

The V gene is TRBV6-5, the J gene TRBJ2-7; 9 bases are shared with TRBD1. Looked up from germline, CDR1 is MNHEY and CDR2 is SVGAGI. This CDR3 comprises 15 residues. The trim removed 5 bases at V and 4 bases at J, leaving 9 bases unmatched. The CDR3 sequence is CASSPQGASPYEQYF. The CDR3 nucleotides are TGTGCCAGCAGTCCACAGGGGGCGTCTCCATACGAGCAGTACTTC.

V is TRBV7-2 and J is TRBJ2-3, with 13 bases fitting TRBD2. Germline V CDR1 and CDR2: SGHTA, FQGNSA. The CDR3 consists of 16 residues. With V trimmed by 0 bases and J by 4 bases, 1 base remained unmatched. The DNA for the CDR3 is TGTGCCAGCAGCTTAGCGGGGACTAGCGGGGCAGATACGCAGTATTTT. Amino acids: CASSLAGTSGADTQYF.

This sequence joins TRBV24-1 and TRBJ2-1; TRBD2 agrees at 7 bases. The V and J ends lost 5 bases and 10 bases, in that order; junction bases with no gene match: 1. This CDR3 has 11 amino acids. Germline loops: CDR1 KGHDR, CDR2 SFDVKD. The chain's CDR3 is CATSAGREQFF. For the CDR3, the DNA is TGTGCCACCAGTGCCGGGAGGGAGCAGTTCTTC.